This paragraph covers one T cell receptor beta chain sequence. Its specificity is not known. The V gene lost 4 bases and the J gene lost 0 bases, with 20 bases spanning the gap. This CDR3 comprises 18 residues. The germline CDR1 and CDR2 sequences are SGDLS and YYNGEE. MiXCR, applied by TCRdb to the reads, yields one record per CDR3 protein. This sample carries 10,000 or so distinct CDR3 sequences, 15% of them seen once, and the ten largest clones take roughly 2.9%. This sample was taken from a study of liver allograft versus peripheral blood T cells. Looking at the study overall: Repertoires of T cell receptors in transplanted livers were compared with recipients' peripheral blood repertoires.

Regarding the study as a whole: Reportedly, the T cell receptor repertoires inside liver allografts were not the same as those in peripheral blood.

This clonotype was sampled from a human patient who had a liver transplant. Some of these T cells may belong to the graft donor. This chain joins TRBV9 and TRBJ2-4, with a weak D call TRBD2 (6 bases). The CDR3 DNA is TGTGCCAGCAGCCCTCGGGCGGGACTGGATCTAGCCAAAAACATTCAGTACTTC. This translates into CASSPRAGLDLAKNIQYF.